The 13 T cell receptor beta chains below were found in one sample sequenced in a study of T cell responses to AZD1222 COVID-19 vaccine. Assay used: immunoSEQ multiplex PCR; TCRdb lists only in-frame clones, some missing. The sample has tens of thousands of clones; roughly 90% are singletons. The specimen was peripheral blood, collected on day 0 of AZD1222 vaccination. The receptors come from an adult in good health.

The rearrangement links TRBV19 to TRBJ1-4; unclear D gene. V was pared by 2 bases and J by 8 bases, with 15 bases between. There are 15 residues in the CDR3. The germline V gene encodes CDR1 LNHDA and CDR2 SQIVND (reference sequence). CDR3: CASSISRAGVEKLFF. Here the CDR3 DNA reads TGTGCCAGTAGTATATCGAGGGCAGGAGTGGAAAAACTGTTTTTT.

For the CDR3, the DNA is TGTGCCAGCTCACAACCGACTAGCGGGAGGCTGAGTGAGCAGTTCTTC. It yields the protein CASSQPTSGRLSEQFF. The genes are TRBV18 and TRBJ2-1, with 13 bases identical to TRBD2. V trimming: 4 bases; J trimming: 9 bases; junction bases outside the gene matches: 9. Germline CDR1 reads KGHSH; CDR2 reads LQKENI. The CDR3 loop spans 16 amino acids. The full variable domain, rest sourced from reference TRBV18 and TRBJ2-1, is NAGVMQNPRHLVRRRGQEARLRCSPMKGHSHVYWYRQLPEEGLKFMVYLQKENIIDESGMPKERFSAEFPKEGPSILRIQQVVRGDSAAYFCASSQPTSGRLSEQFFGPGTRLTVL.

The chain combines TRBV15 with TRBJ1-5; possible D gene TRBD1, 5 bases. Trimming shortened V by 4 bases and J by 7 bases, and 17 bases separated the two germline ends. The CDR3 length is 15 residues. CDR1 is LNHNV and CDR2 is YYDKDF in the germline V gene (reference sequence). In nucleotides, the CDR3 is TGTGCCACCAGCAAAGAACCTAGGGGCAGACAGCCCCAGCATTTT. Its translation is CATSKEPRGRQPQHF.

This clone was counted a single time. V usage is TRBV24-1 and J usage is TRBJ1-5; TRBD1 is a possible D gene (6 bases). Germline V gene lookup returns CDR1 KGHDR and CDR2 SFDVKD. The CDR3 is made up of 16 amino acids. Trimming stripped 7 bases from V and 7 bases from J, with 22 bases between. The CDR3 protein is CATSPSVQGAAQPQHF. In nucleotides, the CDR3 is TGTGCCACCAGCCCGTCGGTACAGGGCGCTGCACAGCCCCAGCATTTT.

This sequence joins TRBV11-2 and TRBJ2-7; D remains ambiguous. The V end lost 1 base, the J end lost 3 bases, and 13 bases lay between the germline ends. Per germline, CDR1 SGHAT and CDR2 FQNNGV. CDR3 length: 15 residues. The CDR3 sequence is CASSLGLHIIYEQYF. CDR3 DNA: TGTGCCAGCAGCTTAGGTCTACACATAATCTACGAGCAGTACTTC.

The sample holds a few counts of this clone. The V call is TRBV3-1 (or the pseudogene TRBV3-2), the J call TRBJ1-5; the D is unclear. The CDR3 is 13 amino acids. The germline CDR1 and CDR2 sequences are LGHDT and YNNKEL (reference sequence). V was trimmed by 6 bases and J by 4 bases, leaving 10 bases between them. As DNA, the CDR3 is TGTGCCAGCAGTAAAGCCCCTAATCAGCCCCAGCATTTT. Protein sequence: CASSKAPNQPQHF.

Details on this clone: Because the CDR3's place on the DNA is in doubt, the DNA is left out and the CDR3 is given as listed by TCRdb. The rearrangement links TRBV21-1 to TRBJ2-5; TRBD1 is the table's D call, not checked against the DNA. TRBV21-1 is classified as a pseudogene. The CDR3 totals 19 residues, both ends included. The CDR3 sequence is CASSKGGVGTGISKETQYF.

The chain has TRBV2 and TRBJ1-6, with a weak D call TRBD1 (5 bases). Looked up from germline, CDR1 is SNHLY and CDR2 is FYNNEI. The CDR3 covers 15 residues. Trimming pared 6 bases from V and 14 bases from J, leaving 23 bases between. Written as DNA, the CDR3 is TGTGCCAGCAGAGCCGGGGTGACTATAGGGGTGGCCCTCCACTTT. Its translation: CASRAGVTIGVALHF.

The chain recombines TRBV5-1 with TRBJ1-2; the match to TRBD1 covers 10 bases. This CDR3 is built from 14 residues. V shed 2 bases, J shed 6 bases, and the junction held 4 bases outside the gene matches. CDR1 and CDR2 from the germline V gene are SGHRS and YFSETQ. In DNA form, the CDR3 reads TGCGCCAGCAGCTTTGACAGGGGGCAAGATGGCTACACCTTC. This gives the protein CASSFDRGQDGYTF.

V usage is TRBV27 and J usage is TRBJ2-3, with 8 nucleotides matching TRBD2. V lost 8 bases to trimming and J lost 3 bases; unmatched junction nucleotides: 7. The CDR3 spans 14 residues. The germline gives CDR1 MNHEY, CDR2 SMNVEV (reference sequence). CDR3 in amino acids: CASAREGGTDTQYF. The DNA for the CDR3 is TGTGCCAGCGCCCGGGAGGGAGGGACAGATACGCAGTATTTT.

A single count supports this clone. V is TRBV19 and J is TRBJ2-7; 13 nucleotides agree with TRBD2. Trimming took 6 bases from V and 2 from J; bases not matched to a gene: 1. Looked up from germline, CDR1 is LNHDA and CDR2 is SQIVND (reference sequence). The CDR3 has 14 residues. CDR3 coding DNA: TGTGCCAGTAGCACTAGCGGGAGGGCCTACGAGCAGTACTTC. This codes for CASSTSGRAYEQYF.

V usage is TRBV28 and J usage is TRBJ1-2; D is undetermined. This CDR3 region has 13 residues. V gave up 2 bases and J gave up 4 bases, with 8 bases separating them. Germline V gives CDR1 MDHEN, CDR2 SYDVKM. CDR3: CASSLAGGYGYTF. The CDR3 coding sequence is TGTGCCAGCAGTTTAGCAGGTGGCTATGGCTACACCTTC.

The gene calls are TRBV5-5 and TRBJ1-4; tentatively, D is TRBD1 (5 bases). Deletions cut 2 bases from V and 8 bases from J, with 13 bases between. Germline V gene lookup returns CDR1 SGHKS and CDR2 YYEKEE (reference sequence). The CDR3 contains 14 residues. DNA for the CDR3: TGTGCCAGCAGCTTCGGCAGGGTCAGCGAAAAACTGTTTTTT. It translates to CASSFGRVSEKLFF.